This is a list of T cell receptor beta chains from one sample in a study of T cell repertoires in cytomegalovirus infection. TCRdb re-analysed the reads in MiXCR, keeping a single row per CDR3 protein. The sample shows some 320,000 distinct CDR3 sequences, approximately 32% of them seen only once. These TCRs' antigens remain unknown. The sequencing here drew on cultured PBMCs, taken from culture after CMV antigen stimulation. The receptors shown here come from a human donor in good health (CMV status not recorded). Some clones in this sample may be carry-over from other donors' samples. The CDR3 runs from the conserved cysteine through the conserved F or W. A D gene is named only where the DNA matches it firmly. Some rows have no size entry. The others give once, few or many, or a class for an expanded clone.

v_call,j_call,d_call,clone_size,cdr3_aa,cdr3_nt
TRBV11-3,TRBJ2-1,-,few,CASSLRAGTYNEQFF,TGTGCCAGCAGCTTGAGAGCGGGTACCTACAATGAGCAGTTCTTC
TRBV9,TRBJ2-1,TRBD2,many,CASSVTGTSRNEQFF,TGTGCCAGCAGCGTTACCGGGACTAGCCGCAATGAGCAGTTCTTC
TRBV6-1,TRBJ2-2,TRBD2,many,CASSSIPGLAGLTGELFF,TGTGCCAGCAGCTCGATACCGGGACTAGCGGGACTCACCGGGGAGCTGTTTTTT
TRBV7-9,TRBJ1-3,TRBD1,-,CASSPYRQGADYGNTIYF,TGTGCCAGCAGCCCCTATCGACAGGGGGCGGACTATGGAAACACCATATATTTT
TRBV12-3/TRBV12-4,TRBJ2-1,TRBD2,-,CASSLNSGLAGVNEQFF,TGTGCCAGCAGTTTAAACTCGGGACTAGCGGGGGTGAATGAGCAGTTCTTC
TRBV19,TRBJ1-5,TRBD1,few,CASSKGQKSNQPQHF,TGTGCCAGTAGTAAGGGACAGAAGAGCAATCAGCCCCAGCATTTT
TRBV15,TRBJ2-2,TRBD1,-,CATSRDKKGARTGELFF,TGTGCCACCAGCAGAGATAAAAAGGGGGCGCGAACCGGGGAGCTGTTTTTT
TRBV19,TRBJ2-6,-,few,CASSIDRAGANVLTF,TGTGCCAGTAGTATAGACAGGGCTGGGGCCAACGTCCTGACTTTC
TRBV9,TRBJ1-6,-,-,CTSSVGSRGNYNSPLHF,TGTACCAGCAGCGTAGGGTCAAGGGGCAATTATAATTCACCCCTCCACTTT
TRBV28,TRBJ2-7,-,-,CASTQLWGSTIEQYF,TGTGCCAGCACCCAATTGTGGGGGAGTACGATAGAGCAGTACTTC
TRBV12-3/TRBV12-4,TRBJ2-2,TRBD1,-,CATLSRDRGTGELFF,TGTGCCACCTTAAGCCGGGACAGGGGCACCGGGGAGCTGTTTTTT
TRBV6-1,TRBJ2-2,-,-,CASSEGKGKNTGELFF,TGTGCCAGCAGTGAAGGCAAAGGCAAGAACACCGGGGAGCTGTTTTTT
TRBV19,TRBJ1-5,TRBD1,-,CASMNQGGPNQPQHF,TGTGCCAGTATGAACCAAGGGGGCCCAAATCAGCCCCAGCATTTT
TRBV7-2,TRBJ1-2,-,many,CASSLQGGAGYTF,TGTGCCAGCAGCTTACAGGGAGGGGCTGGCTACACCTTC
TRBV4-1,TRBJ2-1,TRBD1,-,CASSQVGVQGSAYNEQFF,TGCGCCAGCAGCCAAGTTGGTGTACAGGGGTCGGCCTACAATGAGCAGTTCTTC
TRBV5-1,TRBJ2-3,-,-,CASSLDGGGRTDTQYF,TGCGCCAGCAGCTTGGACGGGGGTGGGCGCACAGATACGCAGTATTTT
TRBV7-4,TRBJ1-3,TRBD1,many,CASSLRQGSQGSGNTIYF,TGTGCCAGCAGCCTCCGACAGGGGAGCCAAGGCTCTGGAAACACCATATATTTT
TRBV6-5,TRBJ2-7,TRBD2,few,CASSWNGRAREQYF,TGTGCCAGCAGTTGGAACGGGAGGGCCCGCGAGCAGTACTTC
TRBV10-3,TRBJ2-7,TRBD2,few,CAITGTSGRGAYEQYF,TGTGCCATCACCGGGACTAGCGGGAGAGGAGCCTACGAGCAGTACTTC
TRBV28,TRBJ2-2,-,-,CASSRWVTNTGELFF,TGTGCCAGCAGCCGCTGGGTGACGAACACCGGGGAGCTGTTTTTT
TRBV25-1,TRBJ1-1,-,once,CASTAPLVTEAFF,TGTGCCAGCACTGCGCCTTTGGTCACTGAAGCTTTCTTT
TRBV27,TRBJ1-1,TRBD1,few,CASSYLTGDRAFF,TGTGCCAGCAGTTACTTGACAGGGGATCGGGCTTTCTTT
TRBV12-3/TRBV12-4,TRBJ2-1,TRBD2,many,CASSPSGGAYNEQFF,TGTGCCAGCAGCCCTAGCGGGGGAGCCTACAATGAGCAGTTCTTC
TRBV7-2,TRBJ1-1,-,few,CASSSTELAFF,TGTGCCAGCAGCTCGACGGAGTTAGCTTTCTTT
TRBV15,TRBJ2-5,-,-,CATSRGTFQETQYF,TGTGCCACCAGCAGAGGGACCTTCCAAGAGACCCAGTACTTC